This TCR beta chain is from a study of blood T cell repertoires in COVID-19. Study-level background: Samples representing acute and convalescent COVID-19 were sourced from the United States, Italy and Spain.

V was trimmed by 1 base and J by 7 bases, leaving 23 bases between them. The CDR3 sequence is 18 residues long. CDR1 and CDR2 (germline): SEHNR, FQNEAQ (reference sequence). Authors' processing steps: Estimated nucleated cell counts came from reference gene primer amplification. Produced via immunoSEQ multiplex PCR; TCRdb's table is partial and in-frame only. The V and J calls and clone size are taken from that table; D and trimming were inferred from the DNA. The repertoire holds about 410,000 clones, with roughly 88% as singletons. The genes are TRBV7-9 and TRBJ1-5; TRBD1 might be the D (6 bases). The TCR comes from a woman younger than 45 with active or convalescent COVID-19. The sequenced sample was peripheral blood. The CDR3 sequence is CASSLGGHEPPLYQPQHF. For the CDR3, the DNA is TGTGCCAGCAGCTTAGGGGGACACGAGCCCCCCCTTTACCAGCCCCAGCATTTT.